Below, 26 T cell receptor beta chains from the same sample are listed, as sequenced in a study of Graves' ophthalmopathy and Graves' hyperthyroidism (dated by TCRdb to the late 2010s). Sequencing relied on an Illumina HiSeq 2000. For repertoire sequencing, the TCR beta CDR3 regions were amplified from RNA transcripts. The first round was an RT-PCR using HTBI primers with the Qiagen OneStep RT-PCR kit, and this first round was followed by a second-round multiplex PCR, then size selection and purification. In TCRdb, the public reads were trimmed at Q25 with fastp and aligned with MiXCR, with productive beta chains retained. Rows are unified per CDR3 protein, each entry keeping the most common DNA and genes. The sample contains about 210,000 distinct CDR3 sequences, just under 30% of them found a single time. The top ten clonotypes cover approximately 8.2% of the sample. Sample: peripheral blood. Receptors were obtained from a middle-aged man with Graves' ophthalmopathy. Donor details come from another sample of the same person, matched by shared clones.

CDR3 sequence (DNA): TGTGCCAGCAGTTATGACAGGGGTCATTCCTACGAGCAGTACTTC. Its translation: CASSYDRGHSYEQYF. V and J are TRBV6-5 and TRBJ2-7, with 8 bases matching TRBD1. V shed 3 bases, J shed 1 base, and the junction held 5 bases outside the gene matches. Looked up from germline, CDR1 is MNHEY and CDR2 is SVGAGI. The CDR3 consists of 15 residues.

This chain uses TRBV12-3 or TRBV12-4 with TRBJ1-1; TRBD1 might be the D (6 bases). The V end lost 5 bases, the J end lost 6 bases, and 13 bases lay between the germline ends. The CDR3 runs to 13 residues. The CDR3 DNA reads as TGTGCCAGCAGTCCTAACAGGGTCTCTGAAGCTTTCTTT. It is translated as CASSPNRVSEAFF.

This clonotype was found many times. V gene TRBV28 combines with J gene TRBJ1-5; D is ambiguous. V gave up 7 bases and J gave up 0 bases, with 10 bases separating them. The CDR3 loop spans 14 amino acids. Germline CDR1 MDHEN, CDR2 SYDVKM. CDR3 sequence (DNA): TGTGCCAGCAAAATGGGTCATAGCAATCAGCCCCAGCATTTT. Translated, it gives CASKMGHSNQPQHF. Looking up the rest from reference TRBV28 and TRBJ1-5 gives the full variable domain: DVKVTQSSRYLVKRTGEKVFLECVQDMDHENMFWYRQDPGLGLRLIYFSYDVKMKEKGDIPEGYSVSREKKERFSLILESASTNQTSMYLCASKMGHSNQPQHFGDGTRLSIL.

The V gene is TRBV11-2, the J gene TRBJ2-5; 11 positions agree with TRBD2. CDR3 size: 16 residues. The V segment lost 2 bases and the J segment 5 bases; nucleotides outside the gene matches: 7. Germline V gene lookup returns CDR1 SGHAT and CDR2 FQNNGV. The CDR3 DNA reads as TGTGCCAGCAGCTTAAAGGTTCGACTAGCGGGGGAGACCCAGTACTTC. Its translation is CASSLKVRLAGETQYF.

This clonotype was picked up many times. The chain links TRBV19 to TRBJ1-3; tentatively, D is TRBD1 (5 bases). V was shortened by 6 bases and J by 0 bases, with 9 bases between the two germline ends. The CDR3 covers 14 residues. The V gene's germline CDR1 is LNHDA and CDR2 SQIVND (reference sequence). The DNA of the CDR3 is TGTGCCAGTAGCCGAGGGACCTCTGGAAACACCATATATTTT. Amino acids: CASSRGTSGNTIYF. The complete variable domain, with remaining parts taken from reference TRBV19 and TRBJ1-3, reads DGGITQSPKYLFRKEGQNVTLSCEQNLNHDAMYWYRQDPGQGLRLIYYSQIVNDFQKGDIAEGYSVSREKKESFPLTVTSAQKNPTAFYLCASSRGTSGNTIYFGEGSWLTVV.

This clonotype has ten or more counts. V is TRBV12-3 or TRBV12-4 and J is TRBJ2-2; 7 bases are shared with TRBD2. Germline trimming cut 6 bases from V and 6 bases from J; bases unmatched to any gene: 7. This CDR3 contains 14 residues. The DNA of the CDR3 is TGTGCCAGCAGCTATGTGGGAGGGTCCGGGGAGCTGTTTTTT. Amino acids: CASSYVGGSGELFF.

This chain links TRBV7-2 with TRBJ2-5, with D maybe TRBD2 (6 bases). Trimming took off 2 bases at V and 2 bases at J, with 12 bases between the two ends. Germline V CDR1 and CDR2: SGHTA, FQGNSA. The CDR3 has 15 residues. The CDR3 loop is CASSLKRARQETQYF. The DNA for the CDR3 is TGTGCCAGCAGCTTAAAGCGGGCGCGACAAGAGACCCAGTACTTC.

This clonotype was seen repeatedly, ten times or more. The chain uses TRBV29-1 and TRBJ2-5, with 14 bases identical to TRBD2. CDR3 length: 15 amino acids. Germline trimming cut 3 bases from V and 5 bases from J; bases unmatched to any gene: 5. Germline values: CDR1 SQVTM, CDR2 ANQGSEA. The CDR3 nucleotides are TGCAGCGTTGAGACTAGCGGGAGGGCCGAGGAGACCCAGTACTTC. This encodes CSVETSGRAEETQYF.

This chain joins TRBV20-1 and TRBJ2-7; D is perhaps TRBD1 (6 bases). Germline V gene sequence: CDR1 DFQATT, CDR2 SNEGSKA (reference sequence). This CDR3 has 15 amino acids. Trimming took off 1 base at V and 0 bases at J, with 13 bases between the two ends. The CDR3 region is CSARATGFSSYEQYF. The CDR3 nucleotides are TGCAGTGCTAGAGCAACAGGGTTCAGCTCCTACGAGCAGTACTTC.

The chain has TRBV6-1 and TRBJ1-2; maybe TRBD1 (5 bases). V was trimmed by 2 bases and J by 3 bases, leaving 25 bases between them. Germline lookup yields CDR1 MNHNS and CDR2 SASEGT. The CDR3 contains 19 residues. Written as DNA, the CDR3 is TGTGCCAGCAGTGAACTACTACAGACAGCTAACCCGAGGGACTATGGCTACACCTTC. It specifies CASSELLQTANPRDYGYTF.

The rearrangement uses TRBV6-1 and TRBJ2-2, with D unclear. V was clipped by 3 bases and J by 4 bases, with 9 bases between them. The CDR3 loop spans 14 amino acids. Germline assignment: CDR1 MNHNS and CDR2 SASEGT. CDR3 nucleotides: TGTGCCAGCAGTGAGGGTAGAAGCACCGGGGAGCTGTTTTTT. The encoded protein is CASSEGRSTGELFF.

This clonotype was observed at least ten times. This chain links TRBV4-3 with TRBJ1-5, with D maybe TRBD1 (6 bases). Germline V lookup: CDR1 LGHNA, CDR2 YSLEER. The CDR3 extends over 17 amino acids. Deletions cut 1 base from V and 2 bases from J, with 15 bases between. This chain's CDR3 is CASSQGPGGHGNQPQHF. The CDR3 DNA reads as TGCGCCAGCAGCCAAGGGCCGGGGGGGCACGGCAATCAGCCCCAGCATTTT.

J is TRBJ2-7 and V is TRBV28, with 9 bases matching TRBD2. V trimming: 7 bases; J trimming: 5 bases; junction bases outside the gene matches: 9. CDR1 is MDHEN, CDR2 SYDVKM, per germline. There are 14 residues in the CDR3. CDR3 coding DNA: TGTGCCAGCAACTCGGGGACTAGCCTTCACGAGCAGTACTTC. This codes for CASNSGTSLHEQYF.

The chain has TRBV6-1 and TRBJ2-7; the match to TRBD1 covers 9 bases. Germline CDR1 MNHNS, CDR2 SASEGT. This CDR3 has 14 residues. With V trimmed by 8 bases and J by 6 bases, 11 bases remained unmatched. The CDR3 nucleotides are TGTGCCAGCGAATCGGGACAGGGAGGCTCCGAGCAGTACTTC. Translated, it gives CASESGQGGSEQYF.

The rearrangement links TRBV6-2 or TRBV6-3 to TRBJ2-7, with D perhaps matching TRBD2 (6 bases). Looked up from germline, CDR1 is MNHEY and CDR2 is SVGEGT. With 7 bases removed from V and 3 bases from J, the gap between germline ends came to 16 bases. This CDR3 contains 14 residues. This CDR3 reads CASTLAAAFYEQYF. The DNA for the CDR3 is TGTGCCAGCACCTTAGCGGCCGCCTTCTACGAGCAGTACTTC.

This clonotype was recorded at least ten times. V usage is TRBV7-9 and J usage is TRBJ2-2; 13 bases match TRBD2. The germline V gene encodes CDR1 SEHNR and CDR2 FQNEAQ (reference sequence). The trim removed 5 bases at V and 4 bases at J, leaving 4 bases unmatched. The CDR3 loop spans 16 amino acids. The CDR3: CASSPGLAGSTGELFF. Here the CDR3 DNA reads TGTGCCAGCAGCCCGGGACTAGCGGGAAGCACCGGGGAGCTGTTTTTT.

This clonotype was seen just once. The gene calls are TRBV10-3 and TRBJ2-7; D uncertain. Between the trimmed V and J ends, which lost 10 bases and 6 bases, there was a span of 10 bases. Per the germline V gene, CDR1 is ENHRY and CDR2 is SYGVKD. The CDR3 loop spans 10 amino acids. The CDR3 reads CATGGLEQYF. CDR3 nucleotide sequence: TGTGCCACCGGTGGGCTCGAGCAGTACTTC.

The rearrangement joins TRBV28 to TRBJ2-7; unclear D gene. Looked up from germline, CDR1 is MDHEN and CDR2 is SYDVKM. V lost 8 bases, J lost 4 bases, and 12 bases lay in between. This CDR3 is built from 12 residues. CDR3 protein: CASATTYYEQYF. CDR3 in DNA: TGTGCCAGCGCTACGACATATTACGAGCAGTACTTC.

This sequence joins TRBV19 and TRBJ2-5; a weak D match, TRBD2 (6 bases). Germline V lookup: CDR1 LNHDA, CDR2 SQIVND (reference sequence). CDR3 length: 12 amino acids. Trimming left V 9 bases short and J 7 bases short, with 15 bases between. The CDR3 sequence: CASRDPGGTQYF. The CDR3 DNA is TGTGCCAGCCGGGACCCCGGGGGGACCCAGTACTTC.

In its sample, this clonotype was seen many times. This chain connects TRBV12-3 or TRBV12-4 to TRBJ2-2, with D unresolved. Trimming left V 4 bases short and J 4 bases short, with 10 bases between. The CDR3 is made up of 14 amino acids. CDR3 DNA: TGTGCCAGCAGTTCGGTCCCCCGCACCGGGGAGCTGTTTTTT. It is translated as CASSSVPRTGELFF.

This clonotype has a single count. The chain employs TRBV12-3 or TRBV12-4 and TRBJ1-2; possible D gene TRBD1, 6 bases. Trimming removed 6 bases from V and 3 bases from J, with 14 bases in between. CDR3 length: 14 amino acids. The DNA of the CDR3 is TGTGCCAGCAGCCCCCTGAGGGGGGACTATGGCTACACCTTC. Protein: CASSPLRGDYGYTF.

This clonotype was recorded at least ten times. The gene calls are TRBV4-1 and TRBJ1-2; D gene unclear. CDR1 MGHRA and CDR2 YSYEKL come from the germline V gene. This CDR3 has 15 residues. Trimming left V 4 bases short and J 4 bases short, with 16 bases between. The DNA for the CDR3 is TGCGCCAGCAGCCTTACCCACGGAAGCGGCTATGGCTACACCTTC. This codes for CASSLTHGSGYGYTF.

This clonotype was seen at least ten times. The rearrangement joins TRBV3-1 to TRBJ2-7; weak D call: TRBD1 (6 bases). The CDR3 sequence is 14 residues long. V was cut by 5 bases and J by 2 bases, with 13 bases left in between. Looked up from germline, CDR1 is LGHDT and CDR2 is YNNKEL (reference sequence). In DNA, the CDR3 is TGTGCCAGCAGCATCGGGACAAAGACCTACGAGCAGTACTTC. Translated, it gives CASSIGTKTYEQYF.

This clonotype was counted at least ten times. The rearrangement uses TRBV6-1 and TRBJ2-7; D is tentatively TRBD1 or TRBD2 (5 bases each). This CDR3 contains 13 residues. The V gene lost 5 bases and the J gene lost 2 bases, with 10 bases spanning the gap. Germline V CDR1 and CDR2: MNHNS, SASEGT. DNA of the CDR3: TGTGCCAGCAGTCGGGACGCGACCTACGAGCAGTACTTC. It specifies CASSRDATYEQYF.

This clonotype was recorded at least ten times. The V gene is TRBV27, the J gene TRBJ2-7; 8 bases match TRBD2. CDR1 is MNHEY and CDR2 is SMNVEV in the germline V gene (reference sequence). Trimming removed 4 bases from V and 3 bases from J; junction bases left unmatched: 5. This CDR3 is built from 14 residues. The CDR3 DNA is TGTGCCAGCAGTTCGGGGACTAGGGACTACGAGCAGTACTTC. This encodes CASSSGTRDYEQYF.

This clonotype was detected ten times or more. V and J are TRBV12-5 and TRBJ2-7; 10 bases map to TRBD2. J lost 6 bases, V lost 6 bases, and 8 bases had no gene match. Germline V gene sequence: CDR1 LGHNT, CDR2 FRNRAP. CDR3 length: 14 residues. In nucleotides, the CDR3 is TGTGCTAGTGGGGGAAGCGGGAGGGCCTCCGAGCAGTACTTC. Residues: CASGGSGRASEQYF. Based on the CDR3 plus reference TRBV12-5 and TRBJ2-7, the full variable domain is DARVTQTPRHKVTEMGQEVTMRCQPILGHNTVFWYRQTMMQGLELLAYFRNRAPLDDSGMPKDRFSAEMPDATLATLKIQPSEPRDSAVYFCASGGSGRASEQYFGPGTRLTVT.